Detailed here is one TCR beta chain. Which antigen it targets is not known. Base qualities were left out, and no much larger clone turns up one base away. CDR1 and CDR2, looked up from the germline V gene, are SGHVS and FQNEAQ. V loses 5 bases of germline sequence and J loses 10 bases, and the interval between the two ends is 18 bases. The CDR3 goes from the cysteine to the phenylalanine over 13 residues. Only the CDR3 region is kept as DNA, spanning 39 bases read in frame from base 1. Systemically healthy Caucasian individuals from Russia, approximately 39 in total and aged roughly 6 to 100 years, were included as donors. About 9.1 milliliters of peripheral blood were collected from each donor into EDTA-treated Vacutainer tubes. Ficoll-Paque density-gradient centrifugation was used to isolate PBMCs, with at least 6.5 million per sample. Total RNA, at least 5.5 micrograms per sample, was extracted from PBMCs with Trizol reagent. For every donor, flow cytometry on a PBMC aliquot measured the percentage of naive CD45RAhigh/CD27high T cells.

The entry originates in a study of blood T cells in healthy people across ages (dated by TCRdb to the mid-2010s). Study-level background: Template switching captured roughly one uniquely barcoded TCR beta cDNA molecule per two T cells in model experiments. Using deep sequencing normalized with unique cDNA molecular identifiers, the study measured how TCR beta repertoire diversity changes with age. Donors were grouped into four age groups: young (average approximately 16 years), middle-aged (39), aged (around 60) and long-lived (approximately 81). To avoid experimental bias, donors of different ages were spread randomly across the sequencing lanes. Two additional independent replicas of 1 million unique cDNA reads from the same blood draw were analyzed for two donors (one aged 18 to 30 and one aged 80 or older).

Here is what the overall study found, with its caveats: Donor CMV infection status was unknown, potentially confounding age-related changes in expanded clonotypes. Estimates of total diversity based on one million sequenced T cells were considered lower bounds and underestimates. The percentage of naive T cells measured by flow cytometry correlated strongly with observed TCR beta diversity. Compared with the aged group, the long-lived group had more naive CD4+ T cells, fewer expanded clones and increased TCR diversity, suggesting age selection. As age increased, observed TCR beta diversity per million T cells dropped in a roughly linear way, and a significant reduction was already evident by age around 41. Since profiling was done on bulk unsorted PBMCs, naive and antigen-experienced compartments could not be conclusively compared.

The library was generated by 5' RACE. Instrument on record: Illumina HiSeq 2500. A second PCR of roughly 7 to 11 cycles was performed with a sample-barcoded 5' primer and a J-beta primer mix. Each TCR beta cDNA molecule received a unique molecular identifier from a template-switch 5' adaptor carrying 12 random nucleotides. At least 2.5 million CDR3-containing paired-end reads were obtained from each sample. All of the RNA was converted into first-strand cDNA using the Mint cDNA synthesis kit, with a TRBC-specific oligonucleotide serving as the primer. Following uracil-DNA glycosylase treatment, all cDNA underwent a first 18-cycle PCR with the universal primers M1SS and BC2_uni_R. As for how the authors treated the data: Each sample was normalized by randomly selecting 1 million high-quality reads, each carrying a distinct molecular identifier. Instead of being binned into consensus sequences, reads that shared molecular identifiers were thrown out. MiTCR, with a Q25 quality threshold and the strictest error-elimination algorithm, was used for CDR3 identification, clonotype clustering and error correction. Lower-bound total TCR beta diversity was estimated with a nonparametric unseen species model using Euler transformation. TCRdb passed the public sequencing reads through fastp at Q25 and MiXCR, retaining productive beta sequences. Each record represents a unique CDR3 protein, reported with the most common genes and DNA among its rows. These V and J calls derive from TCRdb rather than the authors' analysis. A total of around 780,000 distinct CDR3 sequences appear in this sample, just over 55% of them only once. The top ten clones comprise about 26% of the sample.

The sequence joins TRBV7-8 to TRBJ2-7; the D gene cannot be resolved reliably. This sequence originates from a man aged 35 to 55 in good health. Sample: blood. The DNA sequence follows: TGTGCCAGCAGCGCTGGCGTATTAGAGGCCCAGTACTTC. Its product reads: CASSAGVLEAQYF.